This T cell receptor beta chain is from a study of beta chain features in type 1 diabetes. The sequenced template was cDNA made from the entire isolated RNA. Only in-frame clones appear in the TCRdb table, and some are missing; sequencing was by immunoSEQ multiplex PCR. The table has about 220,000 clones, about 11% seen once. CDR1 is GTSNPN, CDR2 SVGIG, per germline (reference sequence). With 5 bases removed from V and 6 bases from J, the gap between germline ends came to 17 bases. The CDR3 has 14 amino acids. Sample: central memory CD4+ T cells from blood. The chain has TRBV30 and TRBJ2-1; a weak D match, TRBD2 (6 bases). This receptor was identified in a man aged 18 to 29 in good health. Written as DNA, the CDR3 is TGTGCCTGGGACCCCTCAGGAGGGCCCAATGAGCAGTTCTTC. As protein: CAWDPSGGPNEQFF.